This T cell receptor (beta chain) was profiled in a study of long-term antiretroviral therapy in people with HIV. Concerning this clone itself: Antigen unknown.

V dropped 0 bases and J dropped 3; count of bases not matched to a gene: 3. The CDR3 extends over 15 amino acids. Germline lookup yields CDR1 SGHNT and CDR2 YYREEE (reference sequence). It was version v3.0 of the immunoSEQ assay that was run at survey level. Data came from immunoSEQ multiplex PCR; TCRdb stores just in-frame clones and leaves some out. Of around 20,000 clones detected, 79% appear once; the ten largest clones hold roughly 6.7%. Cryopreserved PBMC numbered 1-10 million per sample before DNA extraction. Study results and limitations: The range of CDR3 lengths in HIV repertoires proved narrower than that found in controls. Diversity rose after ART but stayed below transplant donor controls. Information on adherence to ART, viral resistance or therapy changes was unavailable.

This clonotype was obtained from a young man with HIV. The sequences come from unsorted PBMCs, collected at the start of antiretroviral therapy, before treatment. The rearrangement links TRBV5-4 to TRBJ2-5; the match to TRBD1 covers 9 bases. The CDR3 reads CASSLGRTGEETQYF. CDR3 sequence (DNA): TGTGCCAGCAGCTTGGGGCGGACAGGGGAAGAGACCCAGTACTTC.